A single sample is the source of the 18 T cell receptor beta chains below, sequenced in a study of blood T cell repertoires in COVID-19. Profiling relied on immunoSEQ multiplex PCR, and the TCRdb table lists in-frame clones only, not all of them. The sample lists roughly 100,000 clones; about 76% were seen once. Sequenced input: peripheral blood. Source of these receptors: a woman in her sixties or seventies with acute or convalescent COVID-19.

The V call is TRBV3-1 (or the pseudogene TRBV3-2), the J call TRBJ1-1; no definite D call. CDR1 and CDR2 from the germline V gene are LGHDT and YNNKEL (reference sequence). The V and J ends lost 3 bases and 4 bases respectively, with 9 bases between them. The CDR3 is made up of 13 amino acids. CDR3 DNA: TGTGCCAGCAGCCAGGGGAGGAGCACTGAAGCTTTCTTT. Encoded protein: CASSQGRSTEAFF.

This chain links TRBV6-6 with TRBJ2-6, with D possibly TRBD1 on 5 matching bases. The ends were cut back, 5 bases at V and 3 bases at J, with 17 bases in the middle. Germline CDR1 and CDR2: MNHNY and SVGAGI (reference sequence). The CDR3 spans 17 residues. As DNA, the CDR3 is TGTGCCAGCAGTCCACTGACAGCACTGGATGGGGCCAACGTCCTGACTTTC. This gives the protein CASSPLTALDGANVLTF.

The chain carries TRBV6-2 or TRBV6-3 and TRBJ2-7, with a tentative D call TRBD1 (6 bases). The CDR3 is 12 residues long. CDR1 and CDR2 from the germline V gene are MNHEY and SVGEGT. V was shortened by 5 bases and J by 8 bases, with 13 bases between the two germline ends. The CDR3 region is CASSPNRDQQYF. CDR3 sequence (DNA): TGTGCCAGCAGTCCGAACAGGGACCAGCAGTACTTC.

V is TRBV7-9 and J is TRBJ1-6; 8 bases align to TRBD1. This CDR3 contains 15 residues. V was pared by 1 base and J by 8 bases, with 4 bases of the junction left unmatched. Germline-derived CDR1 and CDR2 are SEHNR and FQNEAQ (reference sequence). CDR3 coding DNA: TGTGCCAGCAGCTTAGAGGCAGGGGGCCATTCACCCCTCCACTTT. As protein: CASSLEAGGHSPLHF.

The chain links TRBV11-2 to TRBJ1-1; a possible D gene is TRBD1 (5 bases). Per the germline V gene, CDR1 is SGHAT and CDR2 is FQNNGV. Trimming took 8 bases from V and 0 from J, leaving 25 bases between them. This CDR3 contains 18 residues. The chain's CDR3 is CASLGQSTSGEMNTEAFF. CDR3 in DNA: TGTGCCAGCCTGGGGCAATCGACCTCGGGGGAAATGAACACTGAAGCTTTCTTT.

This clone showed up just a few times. The CDR3 nucleotides are TGTGCCAGCAGCTTAAACGGGAGGGAGACCCAGTACTTC. It translates to CASSLNGRETQYF. The chain joins TRBV7-9 to TRBJ2-5; TRBD2 aligns across 7 bases. CDR1 is SEHNR, CDR2 FQNEAQ, per germline (reference sequence). The CDR3 has 13 amino acids. Trimming took 2 bases from V and 5 from J; bases not matched to a gene: 2. The variable domain in full, with the rest retrieved from reference TRBV7-9 and TRBJ2-5, is DTGVSQNPRHKITKRGQNVTFRCDPISEHNRLYWYRQTLGQGPEFLTYFQNEAQLEKSRLLSDRFSAERPKGSFSTLEIQRTEQGDSAMYLCASSLNGRETQYFGPGTRLLVL.

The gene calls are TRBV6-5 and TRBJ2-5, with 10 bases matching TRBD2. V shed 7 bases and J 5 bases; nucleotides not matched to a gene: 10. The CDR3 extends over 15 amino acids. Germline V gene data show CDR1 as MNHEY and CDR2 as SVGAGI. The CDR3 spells CASTPSGGGGETQYF. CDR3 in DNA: TGTGCCAGCACCCCTAGCGGGGGCGGAGGGGAGACCCAGTACTTC.

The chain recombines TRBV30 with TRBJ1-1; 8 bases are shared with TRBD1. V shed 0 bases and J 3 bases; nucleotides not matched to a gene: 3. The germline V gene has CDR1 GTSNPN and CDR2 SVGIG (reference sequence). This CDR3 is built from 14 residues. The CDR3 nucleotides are TGTGCCTGGAGTGTAGTCAGGGGGCACACTGAAGCTTTCTTT. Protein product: CAWSVVRGHTEAFF.

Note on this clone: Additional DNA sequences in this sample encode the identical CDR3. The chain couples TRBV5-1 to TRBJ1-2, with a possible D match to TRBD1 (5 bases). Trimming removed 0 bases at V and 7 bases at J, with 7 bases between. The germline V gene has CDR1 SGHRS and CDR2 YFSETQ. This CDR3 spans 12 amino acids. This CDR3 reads CASSLGGAGYTF. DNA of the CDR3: TGCGCCAGCAGCTTGGGTGGGGCTGGCTACACCTTC.

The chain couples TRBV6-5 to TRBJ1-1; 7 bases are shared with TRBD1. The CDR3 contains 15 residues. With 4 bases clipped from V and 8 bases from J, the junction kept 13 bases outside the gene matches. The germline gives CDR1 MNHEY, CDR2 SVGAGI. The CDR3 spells CASSSAGQGEAEAFF. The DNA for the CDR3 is TGTGCCAGCAGTTCCGCTGGGCAGGGGGAGGCGGAAGCTTTCTTT.

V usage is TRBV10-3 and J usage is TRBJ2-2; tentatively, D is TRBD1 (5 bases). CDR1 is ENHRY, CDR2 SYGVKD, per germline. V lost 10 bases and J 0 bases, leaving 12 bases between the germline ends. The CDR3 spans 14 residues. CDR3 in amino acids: CATQTVSNTGELFF. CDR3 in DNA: TGTGCCACCCAGACAGTATCGAACACCGGGGAGCTGTTTTTT.

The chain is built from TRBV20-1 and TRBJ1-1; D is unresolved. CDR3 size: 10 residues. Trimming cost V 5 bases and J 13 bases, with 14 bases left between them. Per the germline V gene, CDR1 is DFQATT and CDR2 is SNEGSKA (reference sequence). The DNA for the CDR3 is TGCAGTGCTCCGAGCGGATCAGGTTTCTTT. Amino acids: CSAPSGSGFF.

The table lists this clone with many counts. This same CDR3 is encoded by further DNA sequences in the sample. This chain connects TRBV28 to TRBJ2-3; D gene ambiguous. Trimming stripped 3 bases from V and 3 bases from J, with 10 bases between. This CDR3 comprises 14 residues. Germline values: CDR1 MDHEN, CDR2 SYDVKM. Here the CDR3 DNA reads TGTGCCAGCAGTTTTCTATCCGGGACAGATACGCAGTATTTT. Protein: CASSFLSGTDTQYF.

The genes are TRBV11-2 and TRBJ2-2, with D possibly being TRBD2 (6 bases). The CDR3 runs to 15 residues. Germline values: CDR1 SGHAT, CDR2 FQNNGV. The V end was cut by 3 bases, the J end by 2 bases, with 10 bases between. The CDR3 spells CASSLRGHNTGELFF. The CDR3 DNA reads TGTGCCAGCAGCTTGCGGGGCCATAACACCGGGGAGCTGTTTTTT.

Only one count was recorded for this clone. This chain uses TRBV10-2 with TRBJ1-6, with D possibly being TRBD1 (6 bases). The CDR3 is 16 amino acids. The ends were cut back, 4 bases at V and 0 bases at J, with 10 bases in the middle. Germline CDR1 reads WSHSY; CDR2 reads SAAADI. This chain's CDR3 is CASSVDRSSYNSPLHF. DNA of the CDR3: TGCGCCAGCAGTGTTGACAGGAGCTCCTATAATTCACCCCTCCACTTT.

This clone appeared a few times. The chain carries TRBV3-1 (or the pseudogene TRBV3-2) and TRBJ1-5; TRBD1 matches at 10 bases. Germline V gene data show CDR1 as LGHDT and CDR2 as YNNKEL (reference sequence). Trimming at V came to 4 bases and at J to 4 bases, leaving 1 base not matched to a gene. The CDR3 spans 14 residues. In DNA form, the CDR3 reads TGTGCCAGCAGCCCGGACAGGGGGAATCAGCCCCAGCATTTT. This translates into CASSPDRGNQPQHF.

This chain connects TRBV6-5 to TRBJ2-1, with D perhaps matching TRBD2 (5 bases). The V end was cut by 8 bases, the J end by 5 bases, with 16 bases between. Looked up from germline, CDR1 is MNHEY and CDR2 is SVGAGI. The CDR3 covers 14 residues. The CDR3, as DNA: TGTGCCAGCGCCGGGGAGTTCCTCCACAATGAGCAGTTCTTC. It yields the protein CASAGEFLHNEQFF.

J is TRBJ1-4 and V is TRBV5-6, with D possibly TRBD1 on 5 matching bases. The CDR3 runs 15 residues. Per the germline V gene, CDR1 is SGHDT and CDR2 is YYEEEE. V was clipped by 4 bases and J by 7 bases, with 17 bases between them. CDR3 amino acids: CASSEGLAGGEKLFF. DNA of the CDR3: TGTGCCAGCAGCGAGGGACTCGCCGGCGGTGAAAAACTGTTTTTT.